One sample yielded the 5 T cell receptor beta chains listed below, sequenced in a study of T cells after yellow fever vaccination. MiXCR was run by TCRdb on the 5' RACE reads, yielding one entry per CDR3 protein. The data show about 260,000 distinct CDR3 sequences, over 10% seen once. Sequencing was performed on CD4+ T cells sorted from PBMCs, taken 45 days after the yellow fever booster vaccination. The receptors were gathered from a man younger than 40 who received the YFV17D yellow fever vaccine.

J is TRBJ2-2 and V is TRBV18; 13 nucleotides match TRBD2. CDR3 length equals 17 residues. J lost 7 bases, V lost 3 bases, and 8 bases had no gene match. Per germline, CDR1 KGHSH and CDR2 LQKENI. CDR3 in DNA: TGTGCCAGCTCACCTAGGACTAGCGGGAGCGACATCGGGGAGCTGTTTTTT. Translated, it gives CASSPRTSGSDIGELFF. The whole variable domain, remainder taken from reference TRBV18 and TRBJ2-2, is NAGVMQNPRHLVRRRGQEARLRCSPMKGHSHVYWYRQLPEEGLKFMVYLQKENIIDESGMPKERFSAEFPKEGPSILRIQQVVRGDSAAYFCASSPRTSGSDIGELFFGEGSRLTVL.

J is TRBJ2-7 and V is TRBV7-9, with TRBD2 identical over 10 bases. CDR1 and CDR2 from the germline V gene are SEHNR and FQNEAQ (reference sequence). Trimming cost V 5 bases and J 0 bases; bases outside gene matches: 10. The CDR3 runs to 17 residues. In nucleotides, the CDR3 is TGTGCCAGCAGCGCCAGACGGACTAGCGGAAACTCCTACGAGCAGTACTTC. Protein: CASSARRTSGNSYEQYF. Complete variable domain (other parts from reference TRBV7-9 and TRBJ2-7): DTGVSQNPRHKITKRGQNVTFRCDPISEHNRLYWYRQTLGQGPEFLTYFQNEAQLEKSRLLSDRFSAERPKGSFSTLEIQRTEQGDSAMYLCASSARRTSGNSYEQYFGPGTRLTVT.

This clonotype occurred a few times. The chain is built from TRBV29-1 and TRBJ2-7, with 7 nucleotides matching TRBD2. The V gene's germline CDR1 is SQVTM and CDR2 ANQGSEA. The CDR3 spans 13 residues. V lost 7 bases and J lost 2; bases outside the gene matches: 8. CDR3 sequence (DNA): TGCAGCGCCAGGGCTAGCGGAGCCTACGAGCAGTACTTC. Translated, it gives CSARASGAYEQYF.

This clonotype was seen only a few times. V gene TRBV24-1 combines with J gene TRBJ2-3, with TRBD2 identical over 9 bases. From germline, CDR1 is KGHDR and CDR2 SFDVKD. There are 14 residues in the CDR3. The V gene end was trimmed by 8 bases and the J gene end by 3 bases; junction bases not matched to a gene: 5. The CDR3 region has the DNA TGTGCCACCACTGGCGGGAGGGCAACAGATACGCAGTATTTT. It is translated as CATTGGRATDTQYF.

The rearrangement links TRBV7-8 to TRBJ2-5, with 12 bases fitting TRBD2. V was pared by 5 bases and J by 2 bases, with 9 bases of the junction left unmatched. The CDR3 length is 17 residues. Germline values: CDR1 SGHVS, CDR2 FQNEAQ. CDR3 in amino acids: CASSPGLAGPLQETQYF. The CDR3 DNA reads TGTGCCAGCAGCCCAGGACTAGCGGGACCTTTACAAGAGACCCAGTACTTC. Full variable domain (missing parts from reference TRBV7-8 and TRBJ2-5): GAGVSQSPRYKVAKRGQDVALRCDPISGHVSLFWYQQALGQGPEFLTYFQNEAQLDKSGLPSDRFFAERPEGSVSTLKIQRTQQEDSAVYLCASSPGLAGPLQETQYFGPGTRLLVL.